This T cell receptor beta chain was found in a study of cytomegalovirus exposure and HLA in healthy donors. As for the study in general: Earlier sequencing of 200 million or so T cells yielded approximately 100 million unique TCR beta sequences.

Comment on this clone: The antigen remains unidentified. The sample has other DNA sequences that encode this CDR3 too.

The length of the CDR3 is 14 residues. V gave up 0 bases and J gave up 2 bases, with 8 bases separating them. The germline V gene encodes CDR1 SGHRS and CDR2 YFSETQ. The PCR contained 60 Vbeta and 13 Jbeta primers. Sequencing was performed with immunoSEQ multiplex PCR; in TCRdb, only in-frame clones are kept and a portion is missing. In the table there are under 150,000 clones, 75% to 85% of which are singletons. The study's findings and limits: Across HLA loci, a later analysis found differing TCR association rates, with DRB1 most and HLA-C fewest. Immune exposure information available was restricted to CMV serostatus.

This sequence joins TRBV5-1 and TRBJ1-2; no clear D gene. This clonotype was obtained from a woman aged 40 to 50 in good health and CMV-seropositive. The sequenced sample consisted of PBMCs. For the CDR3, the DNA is TGCGCCAGCAGCTTGGAAAGCCCGAACTATGGCTACACCTTC. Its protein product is CASSLESPNYGYTF.